These T cell receptor beta chains were read from a single sample in a study of CD8+CD57+ T cells in acquired aplastic anemia. MiXCR, applied by TCRdb to the reads, yields one record per CDR3 protein. The sample consists of about 170,000 distinct CDR3 sequences, roughly 43% of them appearing once. Sequencing was carried out using sorted CD4+, CD8+, or CD8+CD57+ T cells (not recorded which) from PBMCs. The receptors were gathered from a human donor with aplastic anemia. CDR3s include the opening cysteine and the closing phenylalanine or tryptophan. D genes are given only for firm matches. Part of the rows lack a size; the others show once, few, many or a class for expanded clones.

cdr3_aa: CASSEVRGVDGYTF; cdr3_nt: TGTGCCAGCAGTGAAGTCAGGGGAGTGGATGGCTACACCTTC; j_call: TRBJ1-2; d_call: -; v_call: TRBV2; clone_size: -
cdr3_aa: CSAGGQQETQYF; cdr3_nt: TGCAGTGCCGGCGGACAGCAAGAGACCCAGTACTTC; j_call: TRBJ2-5; d_call: -; v_call: TRBV20-1; clone_size: -
cdr3_aa: CASSRGNKNNEQFF; cdr3_nt: TGTGCCAGTAGTCGCGGTAACAAAAACAATGAGCAGTTCTTC; j_call: TRBJ2-1; d_call: -; v_call: TRBV19; clone_size: many
cdr3_aa: CAISGGIDYEQYF; cdr3_nt: TGTGCCATCAGTGGTGGAATAGACTACGAGCAGTACTTC; j_call: TRBJ2-7; d_call: -; v_call: TRBV2; clone_size: -
cdr3_aa: CSVIYRVITDTQYF; cdr3_nt: TGCAGCGTCATCTACAGGGTGATCACAGATACGCAGTATTTT; j_call: TRBJ2-3; d_call: -; v_call: TRBV29-1; clone_size: -
cdr3_aa: CSARRTSGDEQYF; cdr3_nt: TGCAGTGCCCGCAGGACTAGCGGGGACGAGCAGTACTTC; j_call: TRBJ2-7; d_call: TRBD2; v_call: TRBV20-1; clone_size: -
cdr3_aa: CASSIADRGPLSPLHF; cdr3_nt: TGTGCCAGCTCCATTGCAGACAGGGGTCCCCTTTCACCCCTCCACTTT; j_call: TRBJ1-6; d_call: TRBD1; v_call: TRBV2; clone_size: many
cdr3_aa: CAIRDYSYEQYF; cdr3_nt: TGTGCCATCAGGGACTACTCCTACGAGCAGTACTTC; j_call: TRBJ2-7; d_call: -; v_call: TRBV10-3; clone_size: few
cdr3_aa: CASSAPSGGAPETQYF; cdr3_nt: TGTGCCAGCAGCGCTCCTAGCGGGGGGGCCCCAGAGACCCAGTACTTC; j_call: TRBJ2-5; d_call: TRBD2; v_call: TRBV9; clone_size: many
cdr3_aa: CASFGQGRGYGYTF; cdr3_nt: TGTGCCAGCTTTGGACAGGGTCGAGGCTATGGCTACACCTTC; j_call: TRBJ1-2; d_call: TRBD1; v_call: TRBV28; clone_size: few
cdr3_aa: CASGAYNEQFF; cdr3_nt: TGTGCCTCGGGGGCCTACAATGAGCAGTTCTTC; j_call: TRBJ2-1; d_call: -; v_call: TRBV12-3/TRBV12-4; clone_size: many
cdr3_aa: CASSYSGQGANTGELFF; cdr3_nt: TGTGCCAGCAGTTACTCGGGACAGGGGGCTAACACCGGGGAGCTGTTTTTT; j_call: TRBJ2-2; d_call: TRBD1; v_call: TRBV6-2/TRBV6-3; clone_size: few
cdr3_aa: CASTPWTSSNQPQHF; cdr3_nt: TGTGCCAGCACCCCCTGGACGAGTAGCAATCAGCCCCAGCATTTT; j_call: TRBJ1-5; d_call: -; v_call: TRBV5-8; clone_size: -
cdr3_aa: CSAEGASNEQFF; cdr3_nt: TGCAGTGCGGAGGGCGCGAGCAATGAGCAGTTCTTC; j_call: TRBJ2-1; d_call: -; v_call: TRBV20-1; clone_size: few
cdr3_aa: CASSATGMRTEAFF; cdr3_nt: TGCGCCAGCAGCGCGACAGGGATGAGGACTGAAGCTTTCTTT; j_call: TRBJ1-1; d_call: TRBD1; v_call: TRBV5-1; clone_size: -
cdr3_aa: CASSSILGQRNQPQHF; cdr3_nt: TGTGCCAGCAGCTCGATTCTAGGACAGCGCAATCAGCCCCAGCATTTT; j_call: TRBJ1-5; d_call: -; v_call: TRBV11-2; clone_size: many
cdr3_aa: CSSGGRGMNTEAFF; cdr3_nt: TGCAGCTCCGGGGGCAGGGGGATGAACACTGAAGCTTTCTTT; j_call: TRBJ1-1; d_call: TRBD1; v_call: TRBV29-1; clone_size: -
cdr3_aa: CASSRTGIGQPQHF; cdr3_nt: TGTGCCAGCAGCAGGACAGGGATAGGTCAGCCCCAGCATTTT; j_call: TRBJ1-5; d_call: TRBD1; v_call: TRBV6-1; clone_size: -
cdr3_aa: CASSIPTGSGNTIYF; cdr3_nt: TGTGCCAGCAGCATCCCGACAGGCTCTGGAAACACCATATATTTT; j_call: TRBJ1-3; d_call: -; v_call: TRBV7-9; clone_size: many
cdr3_aa: CASSPLTVNEQFF; cdr3_nt: TGTGCCAGCAGCCCTCTTACTGTCAATGAGCAGTTCTTC; j_call: TRBJ2-1; d_call: -; v_call: TRBV7-9; clone_size: -
cdr3_aa: CAIISGRAETQYF; cdr3_nt: TGTGCCATCATAAGCGGGAGGGCGGAGACCCAGTACTTC; j_call: TRBJ2-5; d_call: TRBD2; v_call: TRBV2; clone_size: -
cdr3_aa: CASSLLGLPKSNYGYTF; cdr3_nt: TGTGCCAGCAGCTTGTTGGGACTTCCGAAGTCTAACTATGGCTACACCTTC; j_call: TRBJ1-2; d_call: -; v_call: TRBV5-4; clone_size: many
cdr3_aa: CASIESSGANVLTF; cdr3_nt: TGTGCCAGTATCGAGAGCTCTGGGGCCAACGTCCTGACTTTC; j_call: TRBJ2-6; d_call: -; v_call: TRBV19; clone_size: -
cdr3_aa: CASSSRQDNSPLHF; cdr3_nt: TGTGCCAGTAGCTCTCGACAGGATAATTCACCCCTCCACTTT; j_call: TRBJ1-6; d_call: -; v_call: TRBV19; clone_size: -
cdr3_aa: CASSGQGREQFF; cdr3_nt: TGTGCCAGCAGCGGACAGGGGCGTGAGCAGTTCTTC; j_call: TRBJ2-1; d_call: TRBD1; v_call: TRBV5-4; clone_size: many
cdr3_aa: CASSATGGDTEAFF; cdr3_nt: TGCGCCAGCAGTGCCACAGGGGGGGACACTGAAGCTTTCTTT; j_call: TRBJ1-1; d_call: TRBD1; v_call: TRBV10-2; clone_size: many
cdr3_aa: CSANRQGTETQYF; cdr3_nt: TGCAGTGCTAATAGACAAGGGACAGAGACCCAGTACTTC; j_call: TRBJ2-5; d_call: -; v_call: TRBV20-1; clone_size: -
cdr3_aa: CASSLELGALLYNEQFF; cdr3_nt: TGTGCCAGCAGCTTAGAATTAGGGGCCTTACTCTACAATGAGCAGTTCTTC; j_call: TRBJ2-1; d_call: -; v_call: TRBV11-2; clone_size: -
cdr3_aa: CASSLGGGVKYF; cdr3_nt: TGTGCCAGCAGCTTGGGGGGTGGCGTTAAGTACTTC; j_call: TRBJ2-5; d_call: -; v_call: TRBV5-6; clone_size: once
cdr3_aa: CASRKIDTNEKLFF; cdr3_nt: TGTGCCAGCAGAAAGATAGACACTAATGAAAAACTGTTTTTT; j_call: TRBJ1-4; d_call: -; v_call: TRBV6-1; clone_size: many
cdr3_aa: CASRLAGEVTGELFF; cdr3_nt: TGTGCCTCCAGACTAGCGGGAGAGGTCACCGGGGAGCTGTTTTTT; j_call: TRBJ2-2; d_call: TRBD2; v_call: TRBV10-3; clone_size: -
cdr3_aa: CAISAPPSDAQHF; cdr3_nt: TGTGCCATCAGTGCCCCGCCCTCAGACGCCCAGCATTTT; j_call: TRBJ1-5; d_call: -; v_call: TRBV10-3; clone_size: -
cdr3_aa: CASSWDQTDTQYF; cdr3_nt: TGTGCCAGCAGTTGGGACCAAACAGATACGCAGTATTTT; j_call: TRBJ2-3; d_call: -; v_call: TRBV2; clone_size: many
cdr3_aa: CASTHWGAKDTEAFF; cdr3_nt: TGTGCCAGCACCCACTGGGGGGCAAAGGACACTGAAGCTTTCTTT; j_call: TRBJ1-1; d_call: -; v_call: TRBV12-3/TRBV12-4; clone_size: -
cdr3_aa: CASSLEAGGLSGNTIYF; cdr3_nt: TGTGCCAGCAGCTTGGAGGCAGGGGGCCTCTCTGGAAACACCATATATTTT; j_call: TRBJ1-3; d_call: TRBD1; v_call: TRBV5-4; clone_size: few
cdr3_aa: CASKDGGRNYGYTF; cdr3_nt: TGTGCCAGCAAGGATGGGGGGAGGAACTATGGCTACACCTTC; j_call: TRBJ1-2; d_call: -; v_call: TRBV2; clone_size: many
cdr3_aa: CASSATGTGGPYTEAFF; cdr3_nt: TGTGCCAGCAGTGCAACCGGGACAGGGGGCCCGTACACTGAAGCTTTCTTT; j_call: TRBJ1-1; d_call: TRBD1; v_call: TRBV2; clone_size: once
cdr3_aa: CASSPARRVGGYTF; cdr3_nt: TGTGCCAGCAGCCCAGCGAGGCGGGTGGGAGGCTACACCTTC; j_call: TRBJ1-2; d_call: -; v_call: TRBV12-3/TRBV12-4; clone_size: -
cdr3_aa: CASSPTAGRINQPQHF; cdr3_nt: TGTGCCAGCAGTCCCACGGCTGGGAGAATAAATCAGCCCCAGCATTTT; j_call: TRBJ1-5; d_call: -; v_call: TRBV27; clone_size: few
cdr3_aa: CASSLGSGGRGTQYF; cdr3_nt: TGTGCCAGCAGCTTAGGTAGCGGGGGGCGAGGGACCCAGTACTTC; j_call: TRBJ2-5; d_call: TRBD2; v_call: TRBV11-2; clone_size: many